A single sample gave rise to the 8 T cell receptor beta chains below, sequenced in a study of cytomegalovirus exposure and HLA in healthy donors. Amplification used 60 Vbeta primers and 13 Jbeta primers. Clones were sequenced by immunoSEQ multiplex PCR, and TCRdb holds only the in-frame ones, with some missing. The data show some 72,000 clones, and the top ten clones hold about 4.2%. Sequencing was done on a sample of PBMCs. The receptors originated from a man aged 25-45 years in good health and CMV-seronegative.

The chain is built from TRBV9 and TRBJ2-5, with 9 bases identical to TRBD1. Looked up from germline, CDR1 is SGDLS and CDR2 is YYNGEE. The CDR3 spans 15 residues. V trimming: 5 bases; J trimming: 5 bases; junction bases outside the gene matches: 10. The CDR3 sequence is CASSFSGTGLETQYF. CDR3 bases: TGTGCCAGCAGTTTCTCCGGGACAGGGCTGGAGACCCAGTACTTC.

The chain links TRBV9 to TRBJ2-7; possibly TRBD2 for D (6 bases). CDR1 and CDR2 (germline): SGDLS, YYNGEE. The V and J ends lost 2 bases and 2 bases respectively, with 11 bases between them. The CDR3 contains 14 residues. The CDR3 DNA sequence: TGTGCCAGCAGCGTCGGAGGGGAAACCTACGAGCAGTACTTC. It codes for CASSVGGETYEQYF.

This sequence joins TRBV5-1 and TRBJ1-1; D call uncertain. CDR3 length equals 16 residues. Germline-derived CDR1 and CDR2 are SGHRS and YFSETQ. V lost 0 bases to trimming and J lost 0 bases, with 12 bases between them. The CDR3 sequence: CASSLAISALNTEAFF. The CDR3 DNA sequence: TGCGCCAGCAGCTTGGCCATCAGTGCCTTGAACACTGAAGCTTTCTTT.

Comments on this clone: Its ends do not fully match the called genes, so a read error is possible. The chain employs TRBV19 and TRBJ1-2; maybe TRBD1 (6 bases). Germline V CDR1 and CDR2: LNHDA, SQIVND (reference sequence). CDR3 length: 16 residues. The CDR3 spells CASSIIGAGTNYGYTF. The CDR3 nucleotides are TGTGCTAGTAGTATTATAGGGGCAGGGACAAACTATGGCTACACCTTC.

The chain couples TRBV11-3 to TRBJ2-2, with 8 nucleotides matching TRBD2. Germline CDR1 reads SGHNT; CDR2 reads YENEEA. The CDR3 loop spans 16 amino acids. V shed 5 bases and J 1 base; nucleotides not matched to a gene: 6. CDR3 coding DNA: TGTGCCAGCAGCGCCCAGACTAGCGTGAACACCGGGGAGCTGTTTTTT. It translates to CASSAQTSVNTGELFF.

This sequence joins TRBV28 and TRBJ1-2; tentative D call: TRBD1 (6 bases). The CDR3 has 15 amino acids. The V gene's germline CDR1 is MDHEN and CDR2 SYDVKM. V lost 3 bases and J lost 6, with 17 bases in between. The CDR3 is CASSLVATGPDGYTF. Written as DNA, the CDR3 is TGTGCCAGCAGTTTGGTGGCGACAGGTCCGGATGGCTACACCTTC.

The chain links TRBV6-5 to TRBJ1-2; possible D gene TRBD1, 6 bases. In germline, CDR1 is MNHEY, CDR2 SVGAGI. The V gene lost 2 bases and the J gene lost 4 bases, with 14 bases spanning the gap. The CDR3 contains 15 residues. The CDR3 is CASSYRGGAAYGYTF. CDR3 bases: TGTGCCAGCAGTTACCGGGGGGGCGCAGCCTATGGCTACACCTTC.

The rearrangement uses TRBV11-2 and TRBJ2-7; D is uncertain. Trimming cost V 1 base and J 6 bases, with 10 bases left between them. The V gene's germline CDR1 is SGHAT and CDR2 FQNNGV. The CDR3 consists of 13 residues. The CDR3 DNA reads TGTGCCAGCAGCTTAGGGGCCGCTACCGAGCAGTACTTC. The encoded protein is CASSLGAATEQYF.